The T cell receptor beta chain under discussion was sequenced for a study of T cell responses to AZD1222 COVID-19 vaccine (TCRdb year 2021). Regarding the study in general: AZD1222 recipients whose second dose came at about 4 weeks and those whose second dose came at about 12 weeks were combined into one group, since spike-specific TCR depth and breadth did not differ between the two schedules. A total of approximately 240 trial participants underwent TCR sequencing, of whom some 210 received two doses of AZD1222 and 26 received two doses of the MenACWY control vaccine. Trial participants were enrolled by age into 18-55, 56-69 and 70-plus year subgroups, with roughly 150, 30 and 60 TCR-sequenced participants respectively.

The CDR3 regions of human TCRbeta chains were analyzed by immunosequencing. For the original study's pipeline: TCRs in the repertoires were matched against a reference library of SARS-CoV-2-specific TCRs that had been generated with the MIRA antigen-specificity platform. Breadth was defined as the fraction of unique TCRs that were SARS-CoV-2-associated, and depth was defined as the fraction of total T cells that were SARS-CoV-2-associated. Using the MIRA data, each spike-specific TCR was mapped to the spike region that the TCR reacts to and placed in a CD4 or CD8 class. Log10-transformed breadth and depth values were compared by one-way ANOVA with Sidak's multiple comparisons tests. The table was pulled from immuneACCESS by TCRdb, which kept in-frame rearrangements only. Such tables lose some clones; where checked, under half of the loss comes from unresolved V genes, and the rest has no known cause. V, J and clone size were drawn from that table, and D and trimming were deduced from the DNA. The sample table holds 100,000 or so clones, of which more than 75% were seen once. 4.5% to 6% of the sample goes to the ten largest clones.

Trimming at the junction amounts to 0 bases on V and 1 base on J, and the germline ends lie 8 bases apart. Reading the germline V gene gives CDR1 SGHRS and CDR2 YFSETQ. The CDR3, from cysteine to phenylalanine, totals 14 residues. CDR3 DNA only is kept here, 42 bases in frame from base 1. Results the study describes overall, beyond this receptor: In the small 56-69-year group, the increase in depth fell short of significance, most likely because of low power. Only six AZD1222 recipients were SARS-CoV-2 seropositive at baseline, limiting conclusions about previously exposed vaccinees. Epitopes outside the regions mutated in the B.1.351 and B.1.1.7 variants were reportedly recognized by nearly half of the unique spike-specific TCRs. Most participants were white British and females outnumbered males, and the authors suggested that clonal diversity may have been underestimated. A significant rise in spike-specific TCR breadth and depth was observed after two AZD1222 doses relative to day 0 and relative to MenACWY recipients. Because no day 14 peak-response samples were available, the repertoires could be characterized only after the peak T cell response. Vaccine-associated CD4 TCRs spanned the whole spike protein, with dominant responses in regions 160-218 and 743-854.

About this clone: Its antigen remains unidentified. Base qualities are not provided; no much larger clone lies one nucleotide away.

The time point label corresponds to: baseline before first vaccination. The vaccinee samples were drawn from two UK trials, COV001 and COV002, one of which was a single-blind randomized controlled phase 2/3 trial testing AZD1222 (ChAdOx1 nCoV-19) in healthy adults. For TCRbeta chain sequencing, PBMC samples from trial participants were taken at day 0 and at day 28 after the second dose. The rearranged chain carries TRBV5-1 and TRBJ2-7; no D gene can be assigned with confidence. This receptor was identified in an adult in good health. Sequencing used peripheral blood, obtained on day 0 of AZD1222 vaccination. The nucleotide sequence is given as TGCGCCAGCAGCTTGGACAGCGCTTCCTACGAGCAGTACTTC. Its coded protein is CASSLDSASYEQYF. This CDR3, with the reference TRBV5-1 and TRBJ2-7 proteins standing in past its ends, gives the full variable domain KAGVTQTPRYLIKTRGQQVTLSCSPISGHRSVSWYQQTPGQGLQFLFEYFSETQRNKGNFPGRFSGRQFSNSRSEMNVSTLELGDSALYLCASSLDSASYEQYFGPGTRLTVT.